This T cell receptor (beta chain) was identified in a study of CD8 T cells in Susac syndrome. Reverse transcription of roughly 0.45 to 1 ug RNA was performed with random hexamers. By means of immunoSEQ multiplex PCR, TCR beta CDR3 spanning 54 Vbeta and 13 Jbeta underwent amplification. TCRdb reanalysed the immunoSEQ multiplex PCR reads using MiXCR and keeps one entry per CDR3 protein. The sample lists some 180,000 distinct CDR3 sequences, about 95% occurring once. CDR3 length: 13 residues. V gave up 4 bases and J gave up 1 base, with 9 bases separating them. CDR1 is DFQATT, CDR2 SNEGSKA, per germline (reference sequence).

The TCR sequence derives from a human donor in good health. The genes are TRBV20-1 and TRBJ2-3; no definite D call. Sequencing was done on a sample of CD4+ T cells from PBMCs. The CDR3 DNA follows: TGCAGTGCTATCAGACCCGGCACAGATACGCAGTATTTT. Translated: CSAIRPGTDTQYF.